These 10 T cell receptor beta chains share one sample of origin, sequenced in a study of T cells in tumors after PD-1 blockade. Using immunoSEQ multiplex PCR, the repertoire was profiled, and TCRdb retains in-frame clones only, with some absent. The sample comprises approximately 35,000 clones, around 80% of which are singletons, and about 35% rests with the top ten. Here the sequenced sample was PBMCs, taken before anti-PD-1 treatment. The source is a human donor with basal cell carcinoma.

The gene calls are TRBV11-3 and TRBJ2-4; 11 bases map to TRBD2. Losses at the gene ends were 2 bases for V and 7 bases for J; bases not matched to a gene: 10. This CDR3 has 17 amino acids. Germline V gene data show CDR1 as SGHNT and CDR2 as YENEEA. The CDR3 region is CASSLPAGLAETNIQYF. For the CDR3, the DNA is TGTGCCAGCAGCTTACCCGCGGGACTAGCGGAAACCAACATTCAGTACTTC. Variable domain in full (rest from reference TRBV11-3 and TRBJ2-4): EAGVVQSPRYKIIEKKQPVAFWCNPISGHNTLYWYLQNLGQGPELLIRYENEEAVDDSQLPKDRFSAERLKGVDSTLKIQPAELGDSAVYLCASSLPAGLAETNIQYFGAGTRLSVL.

The rearrangement uses TRBV6-2 or TRBV6-3 and TRBJ2-1; 11 bases agree with TRBD2. In germline, CDR1 is MNHEY, CDR2 SVGEGT. CDR3 size: 16 residues. The J segment lost 8 bases and the V segment lost 0 bases, leaving 6 bases of the junction unmatched. CDR3 in amino acids: CASSYSSLAGGYEQFF. The CDR3 region has the DNA TGTGCCAGCAGTTACTCGAGTCTAGCGGGGGGATATGAGCAGTTCTTC.

The chain joins TRBV5-8 to TRBJ1-1, with a tentative D call TRBD1 (5 bases). CDR1 SGHTS and CDR2 YDEGEE come from the germline V gene. The CDR3 consists of 14 residues. Trimming pared 2 bases from V and 6 bases from J, leaving 14 bases between. DNA of the CDR3: TGTGCCAGCAGCTTAGGGGTGGTGGGAGCTGAAGCTTTCTTT. This codes for CASSLGVVGAEAFF. Looking up the rest from reference TRBV5-8 and TRBJ1-1 gives the full variable domain: EAGVTQSPTHLIKTRGQQATLRCSPISGHTSVYWYQQALGLGLQFLLWYDEGEERNRGNFPPRFSGRQFPNYSSELNVNALELEDSALYLCASSLGVVGAEAFFGQGTRLTVV.

The chain recombines TRBV21-1 with TRBJ2-3; the DNA was not used to check the table's D call, TRBD2. TRBV21-1 is flagged as a pseudogene. The CDR3 spans 21 residues. Written as DNA, the CDR3 is TGTGCCAGCAGCAAAAAGAGGGCTAGCGGGTACCGAGCGTTAAGCACAGATACGCAGTATTTT. Residues: CASSKKRASGYRALSTDTQYF.

In nucleotides, the CDR3 is TGTGCCAGCAGTTTTACGGGGCAGGCAAATTCACCCCTCCACTTT. Translating gives CASSFTGQANSPLHF. This sequence joins TRBV28 and TRBJ1-6, with a possible D match to TRBD1 (5 bases). Germline CDR1 and CDR2: MDHEN and SYDVKM. The CDR3 totals 15 residues. V was cut by 3 bases and J by 7 bases, with 13 bases left in between.

CDR3 region: CAISETRGAETQYF. CDR3 bases: TGTGCCATCAGTGAGACCAGGGGGGCAGAGACCCAGTACTTC. The chain uses TRBV10-3 and TRBJ2-5, with D possibly matching TRBD1 (7 bases). Germline V gene lookup returns CDR1 ENHRY and CDR2 SYGVKD. Trimming cost V 2 bases and J 4 bases, with 11 bases left between them. CDR3 size: 14 residues.

The chain has TRBV18 and TRBJ1-1, with 9 bases lining up with TRBD1. Germline V gene lookup returns CDR1 KGHSH and CDR2 LQKENI. The CDR3 extends over 17 amino acids. V shed 0 bases, J shed 2 bases, and the junction held 7 bases outside the gene matches. As DNA, the CDR3 is TGTGCCAGCTCACCACCGGTAACAGGGGGCGCAAACACTGAAGCTTTCTTT. Protein sequence: CASSPPVTGGANTEAFF.

The J gene is TRBJ2-1, the V gene TRBV19; 11 bases match TRBD2. The CDR3 sequence is 16 residues long. Unmatched junction bases numbered 10, after V lost 7 bases and J lost 5 bases. Germline V gene data show CDR1 as LNHDA and CDR2 as SQIVND (reference sequence). In DNA, the CDR3 is TGTGCCAGTATGACCGATAGCGGGAGGGCTAACAATGAGCAGTTCTTC. Translating it yields CASMTDSGRANNEQFF.

In its sample, this clone was seen many times. The rearrangement joins TRBV2 to TRBJ2-1; the D gene is possibly TRBD1 (5 bases). Germline CDR1 reads SNHLY; CDR2 reads FYNNEI. The CDR3 contains 14 residues. V was shortened by 5 bases and J by 7 bases, with 15 bases between the two germline ends. The CDR3, as DNA: TGTGCCAGCAGTTGGACAAACGTGGAAAATGAGCAGTTCTTC. It translates to CASSWTNVENEQFF.

The chain joins TRBV18 to TRBJ2-7, with 9 bases aligning to TRBD1. The J segment lost 6 bases and the V segment lost 2 bases, leaving 14 bases of the junction unmatched. Germline loops: CDR1 KGHSH, CDR2 LQKENI. CDR3 length: 17 amino acids. The CDR3, as DNA: TGTGCCAGCTCACCATCCTACGCGGGACAGGGATTTTCCGAGCAGTACTTC. Translation: CASSPSYAGQGFSEQYF. Filled out from reference TRBV18 and TRBJ2-7, the complete variable domain reads NAGVMQNPRHLVRRRGQEARLRCSPMKGHSHVYWYRQLPEEGLKFMVYLQKENIIDESGMPKERFSAEFPKEGPSILRIQQVVRGDSAAYFCASSPSYAGQGFSEQYFGPGTRLTVT.